Following are 22 T cell receptor beta chains from one sample sequenced in a study of T-cell memory formation after mild COVID-19. TCRdb independently ran MiXCR on the 5' RACE reads; one entry per CDR3 protein. The profile shows about 470,000 distinct CDR3 sequences, 20% to 30% of them singletons. Sequencing was done on a sample of PBMCs or a T cell subset sorted from them (not recorded which). The source is an adult woman who had mild COVID-19 (a few samples of this study predate the infection). Cell type and time point are not known.

The gene calls are TRBV12-3 or TRBV12-4 and TRBJ2-7; a weak D match, TRBD1 (5 bases). Trimming took off 4 bases at V and 1 base at J, with 8 bases between the two ends. The CDR3 extends over 13 amino acids. As DNA, the CDR3 is TGTGCCAGCAGTTCACGACAGTCCTACGAGCAGTACTTC. It encodes CASSSRQSYEQYF.

This clonotype was recorded a few times. The V call is TRBV5-6, the J call TRBJ2-7; tentatively, D is TRBD1 or TRBD2 (5 bases each). From germline, CDR1 is SGHDT and CDR2 YYEEEE. The V end was cut by 4 bases, the J end by 3 bases, with 14 bases between. The CDR3 contains 14 residues. The CDR3 protein is CASSRGPSNYEQYF. In DNA, the CDR3 is TGTGCCAGCAGCCGGGGACCCTCAAACTACGAGCAGTACTTC.

This clonotype was found a few times. The J gene is TRBJ2-7, the V gene TRBV29-1; D possibly matches TRBD1 or TRBD2 (6 bases each). CDR3 length: 14 amino acids. CDR1 and CDR2 from the germline V gene are SQVTM and ANQGSEA. Between the trimmed V and J ends, which lost 4 bases and 0 bases, there was a span of 13 bases. The CDR3, as DNA: TGCAGCGTTGCCCGGGGGCGCGGCTCCTACGAGCAGTACTTC. Translated, it gives CSVARGRGSYEQYF.

This clonotype was picked up one time. The V gene is TRBV24-1, the J gene TRBJ2-5; D remains unclear. V lost 4 bases, J lost 5 bases, and 7 bases lay in between. The germline gives CDR1 KGHDR, CDR2 SFDVKD. CDR3 size: 12 residues. The CDR3 here is CATSDSAETQYF. The CDR3 nucleotides are TGTGCCACCAGTGACAGCGCCGAGACCCAGTACTTC.

In this sample, this clonotype turned up a few times. The rearrangement joins TRBV12-3 or TRBV12-4 to TRBJ2-3, with D maybe TRBD2 (5 bases). The V end lost 2 bases, the J end lost 3 bases, and 9 bases lay between the germline ends. The CDR3 is 14 amino acids. The CDR3 is CASSLRGQTDTQYF. In DNA form, the CDR3 reads TGTGCCAGCAGTTTACGGGGTCAGACAGATACGCAGTATTTT.

The chain is built from TRBV5-5 and TRBJ2-2; D gene ambiguous. Trimming left V 2 bases short and J 0 bases short, with 11 bases between. Germline values: CDR1 SGHKS, CDR2 YYEKEE (reference sequence). The CDR3 has 16 residues. The CDR3 nucleotides read TGTGCCAGCAGCTTTTCGGCCAGGACGAACACCGGGGAGCTGTTTTTT. Its translation is CASSFSARTNTGELFF.

V gene TRBV6-1 combines with J gene TRBJ2-3; TRBD2 might be the D (6 bases). Germline V lookup: CDR1 MNHNS, CDR2 SASEGT. The CDR3 loop spans 16 amino acids. The V end lost 6 bases, the J end lost 2 bases, and 18 bases lay between the germline ends. The CDR3 coding sequence is TGTGCCAGCAGGGCGGGGCACAGATCACTCACAGATACGCAGTATTTT. It is translated as CASRAGHRSLTDTQYF.

This clonotype was recorded a few times. The chain's CDR3 is CASSRSGLAHNEQFF. CDR3 DNA sequence: TGTGCCAGCAGCAGATCGGGGCTAGCTCACAATGAGCAGTTCTTC. The gene calls are TRBV7-6 and TRBJ2-1, with D perhaps given as TRBD1 or TRBD2 (5 bases each). Germline V gene sequence: CDR1 SGHVS, CDR2 FNYEAQ. V was pared by 5 bases and J by 5 bases, with 16 bases between. This CDR3 is 15 amino acids long.

This clonotype has only a few counts. This chain links TRBV5-6 with TRBJ2-3, with D unresolved. Germline values: CDR1 SGHDT, CDR2 YYEEEE. The CDR3 is 14 residues long. V lost 1 base and J lost 2, with 8 bases in between. The CDR3 region is CASSLWAPTDTQYF. CDR3 nucleotides: TGTGCCAGCAGCTTGTGGGCTCCCACAGATACGCAGTATTTT.

This clonotype has only a few counts. V usage is TRBV28 and J usage is TRBJ2-1; 9 positions agree with TRBD2. The CDR3 has 14 residues. The V gene end was trimmed by 5 bases and the J gene end by 7 bases; junction bases not matched to a gene: 6. The germline gives CDR1 MDHEN, CDR2 SYDVKM. CDR3 sequence reads: CASSQPGLANEQFF. CDR3 coding DNA: TGTGCCAGCAGTCAGCCGGGACTAGCTAATGAGCAGTTCTTC. Full variable domain (rest looked up from reference TRBV28 and TRBJ2-1): DVKVTQSSRYLVKRTGEKVFLECVQDMDHENMFWYRQDPGLGLRLIYFSYDVKMKEKGDIPEGYSVSREKKERFSLILESASTNQTSMYLCASSQPGLANEQFFGPGTRLTVL.

A word on this clonotype: One junction end does not reproduce the germline sequence, and a read error may be involved. This rearrangement joins TRBV11-3 to TRBJ2-2; tentatively, D is TRBD2 (6 bases). The CDR3 loop spans 14 amino acids. The germline V gene has CDR1 SGHNT and CDR2 YENEEA. DNA of the CDR3: TGTGCCAGCAGCTTCGGGGGAAACAACGGGGAGCTGTTTTTT. Protein: CASSFGGNNGELFF. The variable domain in full, completed from reference TRBV11-3 and TRBJ2-2, reads EAGVVQSPRYKIIEKKQPVAFWCNPISGHNTLYWYLQNLGQGPELLIRYENEEAVDDSQLPKDRFSAERLKGVDSTLKIQPAELGDSAVYLCASSFGGNNGELFFGEGSRLTVL.

The chain is built from TRBV5-1 and TRBJ2-7; either TRBD1 or TRBD2 may fit D (5 bases each). The germline CDR1 and CDR2 sequences are SGHRS and YFSETQ. The CDR3 loop spans 14 amino acids. The V end lost 5 bases, the J end lost 0 bases, and 12 bases lay between the germline ends. The CDR3 region has the DNA TGCGCCAGCAGTACGGGGCCGAGCTCCTACGAGCAGTACTTC. This encodes CASSTGPSSYEQYF.

CDR3 in DNA: TGTGCCAGTAGCAACAGGGGTACGAAGGGCTACACCTTC. Amino acid sequence: CASSNRGTKGYTF. This chain links TRBV19 with TRBJ1-2; 7 bases match TRBD1. The length of the CDR3 is 13 residues. CDR1 is LNHDA and CDR2 is SQIVND in the germline V gene (reference sequence). Germline trimming cut 6 bases from V and 8 bases from J; bases unmatched to any gene: 9.

This clonotype was picked up one time. This rearrangement joins TRBV6-5 to TRBJ1-3, with D hard to call. Germline values: CDR1 MNHEY, CDR2 SVGAGI. The V and J ends lost 0 bases and 4 bases respectively, with 10 bases between them. CDR3 length: 15 residues. CDR3 residues: CASSYSWGAGNTIYF. The CDR3 DNA reads as TGTGCCAGCAGTTACTCCTGGGGTGCGGGAAACACCATATATTTT.

This clonotype appeared a single time. V and J are TRBV10-3 and TRBJ1-1; D not certain. CDR3 length: 16 residues. Germline V lookup: CDR1 ENHRY, CDR2 SYGVKD. Trimming took off 4 bases at V and 3 bases at J, with 18 bases between the two ends. The CDR3 reads CAISAYSPIADTEAFF. DNA for the CDR3: TGTGCCATCAGTGCCTATTCCCCGATTGCGGACACTGAAGCTTTCTTT.

This CDR3 reads CASSQKGGSWNEQFF. CDR3 DNA sequence: TGTGCCAGCAGCCAAAAGGGGGGGAGTTGGAATGAGCAGTTCTTC. The rearrangement links TRBV3-1 to TRBJ2-1; D may be TRBD2 (7 bases). Germline lookup yields CDR1 LGHDT and CDR2 YNNKEL (reference sequence). V shed 2 bases and J shed 7 bases, with 15 bases lying between them. The CDR3 has 15 amino acids.

The rearrangement uses TRBV19 and TRBJ1-2, with D possibly being TRBD1 (6 bases). CDR1 and CDR2 from the germline V gene are LNHDA and SQIVND (reference sequence). The CDR3 length is 14 residues. Trimming cost V 2 bases and J 5 bases, with 12 bases left between them. This CDR3 reads CASSIPRDTYGYTF. CDR3 DNA: TGTGCCAGTAGTATACCCCGGGACACGTATGGCTACACCTTC.

The V gene is TRBV13, the J gene TRBJ2-1, with D perhaps TRBD1 (6 bases). CDR1 is PRHDT and CDR2 is FYEKMQ in the germline V gene (reference sequence). The CDR3 extends over 13 amino acids. Between the trimmed V and J ends, which lost 4 bases and 9 bases, there was a span of 13 bases. The DNA of the CDR3 is TGTGCCAGCAGCTCGGACAGCTCAGGTGAGCAGTTCTTC. It is translated as CASSSDSSGEQFF.

This clonotype was counted only a few times. This sequence joins TRBV27 and TRBJ2-1; the match to TRBD2 covers 10 bases. The length of the CDR3 is 14 residues. Germline CDR1 is MNHEY and CDR2 is SMNVEV (reference sequence). The ends lost 4 bases at V and 7 bases at J; junction bases unmatched: 4. Written as DNA, the CDR3 is TGTGCCAGCAGTTGGGTAGCGGGAGGTAATGAGCAGTTCTTC. This sequence encodes CASSWVAGGNEQFF.

The rearrangement uses TRBV6-5 and TRBJ2-7, with D perhaps TRBD1 (5 bases). Trimming left V 4 bases short and J 1 base short, with 11 bases between. This CDR3 comprises 14 residues. CDR1 and CDR2 (germline): MNHEY, SVGAGI. CDR3 residues: CASSFARVSYEQYF. The CDR3 DNA follows: TGTGCCAGCAGTTTCGCCAGGGTATCCTACGAGCAGTACTTC.

This clonotype was counted only a few times. V and J are TRBV5-1 and TRBJ2-3; 8 nucleotides line up with TRBD2. This CDR3 region has 16 residues. V lost 4 bases, J lost 5 bases, and 12 bases stayed unmatched. Per the germline V gene, CDR1 is SGHRS and CDR2 is YFSETQ. CDR3 region: CASSRGGLEIGDTQYF. CDR3 bases: TGCGCCAGCAGCCGGGGGGGACTAGAAATTGGAGATACGCAGTATTTT.

This clonotype occurred once. The CDR3 DNA sequence: TGTGCCAGCAGTGAAGCGCCTCGAGGACAGCGCAACACTGAAGCTTTCTTT. This translates into CASSEAPRGQRNTEAFF. The chain carries TRBV2 and TRBJ1-1; the D gene is possibly TRBD1 (6 bases). Germline assignment: CDR1 SNHLY and CDR2 FYNNEI. The ends were cut back, 0 bases at V and 2 bases at J, with 16 bases in the middle. This CDR3 spans 17 amino acids. The full variable domain, with the rest looked up from reference TRBV2 and TRBJ1-1, is EPEVTQTPSHQVTQMGQEVILRCVPISNHLYFYWYRQILGQKVEFLVSFYNNEISEKSEIFDDQFSVERPDGSNFTLKIRSTKLEDSAMYFCASSEAPRGQRNTEAFFGQGTRLTVV.